The clone carrying this T cell receptor (beta chain) is a singleton in its sample. This CDR3 has 17 residues. Germline V CDR1 and CDR2: MNHNS, SASEGT. V was pared by 7 bases and J by 1 base, with 22 bases between. This sample was taken from a study of blood T cells in healthy people across ages. A second 7 to 11 cycle PCR used barcoded and J-beta primers. TCRdb processed the 5' RACE reads anew with MiXCR; each CDR3 protein has one entry. Among 800,000 to 950,000 distinct CDR3 sequences listed, roughly 52% were seen once. The sequence derives from a man between 25 and 39 years old in good health. The chain recombines TRBV6-1 with TRBJ1-1; a possible D gene is TRBD1 (5 bases). Specimen: blood. The CDR3 here is CASTPSGVSDQNTEAFF. The CDR3 DNA is TGTGCCAGCACCCCCTCGGGGGTTTCCGATCAGAACACTGAAGCTTTCTTT.